Shown below are 5 T cell receptor beta chains from a single sample sequenced in a study of blood T cell repertoires in COVID-19. Profiled with immunoSEQ multiplex PCR; TCRdb holds only in-frame clones, not every one. The sample has about 87,000 clones, under 85% seen once; the top ten hold approximately 2.8%. The sample comprised peripheral blood. These receptors were obtained from a woman of 80 years or more with COVID-19, enrolled during active disease.

The chain uses TRBV10-3 and TRBJ1-2, with 7 bases aligning to TRBD1. The CDR3 sequence is 13 residues long. V lost 7 bases, J lost 4 bases, and 6 bases stayed unmatched. Germline V gene data show CDR1 as ENHRY and CDR2 as SYGVKD. This CDR3 is CAITEQGFYGYTF. The CDR3, as DNA: TGTGCCATCACCGAACAGGGGTTCTATGGCTACACCTTC.

V gene TRBV9 combines with J gene TRBJ2-7; 8 bases fit TRBD2. The CDR3 runs to 16 residues. The ends lost 0 bases at V and 0 bases at J; junction bases unmatched: 5. Germline V gene sequence: CDR1 SGDLS, CDR2 YYNGEE. The CDR3 region has the DNA TGTGCCAGCAGCGTAGCGGCGGGGGGACCCTCCTACGAGCAGTACTTC. It encodes CASSVAAGGPSYEQYF.

A note on this clone: Other DNA sequences within the sample encode an identical CDR3. The chain uses TRBV18 and TRBJ2-3; D call uncertain. V lost 3 bases, J lost 0 bases, and 4 bases lay in between. Germline values: CDR1 KGHSH, CDR2 LQKENI. CDR3 size: 13 residues. The CDR3: CASSPSSTDTQYF. In DNA, the CDR3 is TGTGCCAGCTCACCGTCTAGCACAGATACGCAGTATTTT. Drawing the rest from reference TRBV18 and TRBJ2-3, the complete variable domain is NAGVMQNPRHLVRRRGQEARLRCSPMKGHSHVYWYRQLPEEGLKFMVYLQKENIIDESGMPKERFSAEFPKEGPSILRIQQVVRGDSAAYFCASSPSSTDTQYFGPGTRLTVL.

The genes are TRBV7-9 and TRBJ2-7, with 10 bases lining up with TRBD2. This CDR3 region has 17 residues. Losses at the gene ends were 1 base for V and 4 bases for J; bases not matched to a gene: 10. Germline-derived CDR1 and CDR2 are SEHNR and FQNEAQ (reference sequence). The CDR3 sequence: CASSLGGWGTSAYEQYF. CDR3 coding DNA: TGTGCCAGCAGCTTAGGGGGATGGGGGACTAGCGCGTACGAGCAGTACTTC.

As DNA, the CDR3 is TGCGCCAGCAGCCAAGAGGGCAGGGGCTGGGAAGAGACCCAGTACTTC. Encoded protein: CASSQEGRGWEETQYF. This chain connects TRBV4-1 to TRBJ2-5, with D possibly matching TRBD1 (6 bases). Germline lookup yields CDR1 MGHRA and CDR2 YSYEKL. V dropped 0 bases and J dropped 3 bases, with 14 bases sitting between them. The CDR3 covers 16 residues.